This TCR beta chain came from a study of tumor-infiltrating lymphocytes in glioblastoma multiforme. Remarks on this clonotype: A junction end diverges from the germline sequence, so it may reflect a read error.

Three nested ARM-PCR rounds with V-beta and C-beta primers built TCRB libraries. TCRdb reanalysed the multiplex PCR reads using MiXCR and keeps one entry per CDR3 protein. The data contain 12,000 or so distinct CDR3 sequences, around 70% of them seen just once; the ten biggest clones take up approximately 30%. CDR1 is LNHDA, CDR2 SQIVND, per germline (reference sequence). There are 14 residues in the CDR3. This TCR was recovered from a male donor with glioblastoma. The chain is built from TRBV19 and TRBJ1-1; 7 positions match TRBD1. Sequenced input: brain tumor tissue. Here the CDR3 DNA reads TGCGCCGGTAGTCCGGGACAGATCGGGGCTGAAGCTCTCTTT. Its protein product is CAGSPGQIGAEALF.